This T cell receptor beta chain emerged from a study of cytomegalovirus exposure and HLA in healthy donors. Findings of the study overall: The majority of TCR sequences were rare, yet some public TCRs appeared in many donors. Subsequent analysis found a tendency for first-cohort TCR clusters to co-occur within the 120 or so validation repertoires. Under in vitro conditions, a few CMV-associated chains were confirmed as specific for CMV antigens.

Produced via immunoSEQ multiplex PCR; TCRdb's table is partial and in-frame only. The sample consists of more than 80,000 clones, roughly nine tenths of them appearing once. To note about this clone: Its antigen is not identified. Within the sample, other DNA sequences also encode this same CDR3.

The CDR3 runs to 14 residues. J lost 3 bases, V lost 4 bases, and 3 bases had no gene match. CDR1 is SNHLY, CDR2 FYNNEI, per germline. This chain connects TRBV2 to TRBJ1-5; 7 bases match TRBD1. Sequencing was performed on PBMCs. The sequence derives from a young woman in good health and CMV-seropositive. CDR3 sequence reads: CASSGQGNNQPQHF. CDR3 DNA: TGTGCCAGCAGTGGACAGGGTAACAATCAGCCCCAGCATTTT.